This T cell receptor (beta chain) stems from a study of response to subunit inactivated influenza vaccine. Germline V gene sequence: CDR1 SGHRS, CDR2 YFSETQ. V gave up 0 bases and J gave up 4 bases; unmatched junction bases: 3. The CDR3 runs 15 residues. This clonotype was observed a few times. TCRdb recomputed calls from the RT-PCR reads with MiXCR, one row per CDR3 protein. The sample contains about 620,000 distinct CDR3 sequences, about 11% of which appear only once. The V call is TRBV5-1, the J call TRBJ2-3; 9 positions match TRBD1. The source is a man over 45 who received an inactivated influenza vaccine. The sequencing here drew on PBMCs from blood, taken on the day of vaccination. DNA of the CDR3: TGCGCCAGCAGCTTGGGGGACAGGGACGCAGATACGCAGTATTTT. It specifies CASSLGDRDADTQYF.